This T cell receptor (beta chain) was documented in a study of response to subunit inactivated influenza vaccine. As concerns this clonotype: What it binds is not known.

Findings of the study overall: It was the authors' suggestion that each seasonal influenza vaccination recruits few new T cells.

TCRdb called the RT-PCR reads again in MiXCR, with one record for every CDR3 protein. In the table there are 610,000 or so distinct CDR3 sequences, less than 15% of which are singletons. Losses at the gene ends were 7 bases for V and 3 bases for J; bases not matched to a gene: 5. CDR3 size: 14 residues. The germline V gene has CDR1 SGHTA and CDR2 FQGNSA. The V and J genes are TRBV7-2 and TRBJ1-5; 8 nucleotides line up with TRBD1. The TCR comes from a man aged 50 or older who received an inactivated influenza vaccine. The source material was PBMCs from blood, sampled approximately 13 days after vaccination. Here the CDR3 reads CASTSGGYNQPQHF. CDR3 nucleotides: TGTGCCAGCACCTCAGGGGGCTACAATCAGCCCCAGCATTTT. Supplemented by reference TRBV7-2 and TRBJ1-5, the full variable domain reads GAGVSQSPSNKVTEKGKDVELRCDPISGHTALYWYRQSLGQGLEFLIYFQGNSAPDKSGLPSDRFSAERTGGSVSTLTIQRTQQEDSAVYLCASTSGGYNQPQHFGDGTRLSIL.